The TCR beta chain under discussion was sequenced for a study of lymphopenia after photon versus proton radiotherapy. Repertoires were generated with immunoSEQ multiplex PCR, while TCRdb's copy carries only in-frame clones and drops some. Here the sample spans 150,000 to 200,000 clones, less than 90% being singletons. The CDR3 is 14 residues long. CDR1 SGHDN and CDR2 FVKESK come from the germline V gene. The J segment lost 2 bases and the V segment lost 4 bases, leaving 5 bases of the junction unmatched. General study results and limits: Relative stability marked proton patients; photon patients lost diversity and naive cells. Larger post-nadir TCR diversity loss correlated inversely with survival in deceased patients. Better survival with proton therapy was suggested as possible, not demonstrated. Oligoclonal CD8+ Temra expansion after nadir drove photon patients' diversity drop.

As to this clone: Antigen: not known.

The specimen comprised peripheral blood, sampled from a patient treated with photon-based radiotherapy. This receptor was identified in a man aged 50 to 60 with gastric cancer. The V call is TRBV14, the J call TRBJ2-7; 7 nucleotides align to TRBD2. The DNA of the CDR3 is TGTGCCAGCAGCCGGCAGCGGGGTGCCTACGAGCAGTACTTC. Translated, it gives CASSRQRGAYEQYF.